The T cell receptor beta chain under discussion was sequenced for a study of low-dose radiotherapy and immunotherapy resistance in tumors. This clonotype was seen at least ten times. Priming of first-strand cDNA relied on TRAV- and TRBV-specific primers (covering alpha and beta chains). For amplifying TCRs, the PCR ran for around 20 cycles with Phusion, which was used together with a constant-region primer and the adapter on the V primers. The isolated mRNA underwent amplification through in vitro transcription. TCRdb used MiXCR to reprocess the reads, holding one entry per CDR3 protein. The sample has 35,000 to 50,000 distinct CDR3 sequences; under 30% are singletons. Time point noted: after trial treatment. Treatment defined: LDRT plus nivolumab, ipilimumab, low-dose cyclophosphamide and aspirin (RACIN trial). Qualifying patients carried advanced solid tumors devoid of tumor-infiltrating lymphocytes.

Germline V gives CDR1 MGHRA, CDR2 YSYEKL. The V and J ends lost 3 bases and 9 bases respectively, with 12 bases between them. This CDR3 has 13 residues. The chain is built from TRBV4-1 and TRBJ2-1; D gene unclear. Sample: PBMCs, taken after low-dose radiotherapy plus immunotherapy. The sequence came from a male donor with prostate cancer. CDR3 residues: CASSHDRMGEQFF. DNA for the CDR3: TGCGCCAGCAGCCATGATCGAATGGGTGAGCAGTTCTTC.